This T cell receptor (beta chain) is drawn from a study of T cells expressing NK-cell markers. Turning to the study itself: In sorted CD3+CD56+NKG2C+, CD3+CD56+NKG2C- and CD3+CD56-NKG2C+ T cells, TCR beta repertoires were obtained. Study conclusions and caveats: The share of CD8+ T cells held by dominant NKG2C+ clonotypes was 1.0-7.0% in 5 or 6 donors.

TCRdb reworked the 5' RACE reads into one entry per CDR3 protein, no DNA. The record lists roughly 180,000 distinct CDR3 sequences, of which the ten most abundant hold 20% to 25%. As regards this clonotype: The antigen is not known.

This clonotype was sampled from a man aged 18 to 69 in good health. Sequenced input: blood T cells: a sorted CD56 or NKG2C T cell subset, CD4+ or CD8+ T cells, or bulk PBMC T cells (not recorded which).

The CDR3 loop reads CASSPSGGAPGEQFF. The chain joins TRBV7-8 to TRBJ2-1; TCRdb lists TRBD2, though no DNA is available to test this call. Germline V gene sequence: CDR1 SGHVS, CDR2 FQNEAQ. This CDR3 spans 15 amino acids.